Listed here is a single TCR beta chain. Assay used: immunoSEQ multiplex PCR; TCRdb lists only in-frame clones, some missing. The sample includes roughly 170,000 clones, more than 75% seen only once; the top ten take approximately 0.88%. The sample originates from a study of blood T cell repertoires in COVID-19. V was trimmed by 4 bases and J by 0 bases, leaving 5 bases between them. Looked up from germline, CDR1 is SGHRS and CDR2 is YFSETQ. CDR3 size: 14 residues. J is TRBJ2-6 and V is TRBV5-1, with D unresolved. Sequenced input: peripheral blood. The receptor was derived from a woman in her late teens or twenties who had recovered from COVID-19. This CDR3 reads CASSLDSGANVLTF. DNA for the CDR3: TGCGCCAGCAGCCTAGACTCTGGGGCCAACGTCCTGACTTTC.